The subject of this entry is one T cell receptor beta chain. The data were obtained in a study of brain metastases from non-small cell lung cancer. The method was immunoSEQ multiplex PCR; TCRdb's version includes in-frame clones alone and lacks a portion of them. The table has 2,000 to 2,500 clones, roughly 88% seen once. The sequenced sample was tumor-adjacent normal tissue. The clonotype comes from a donor aged 40 or older with non-small cell lung cancer.

Written as DNA, the CDR3 is TGCAGCGTGTATTATCCGAGCTCCTACAATGAGCAGTTCTTC. Amino acids: CSVYYPSSYNEQFF. V and J are TRBV29-1 and TRBJ2-1; no firm D call. Deletions cut 6 bases from V and 0 bases from J, with 12 bases between. Germline loops: CDR1 SQVTM, CDR2 ANQGSEA. This CDR3 is built from 14 residues.